This T cell receptor (beta chain) was recorded in a study of STAT3 mutations in large granular lymphocyte leukemia (dated by TCRdb to the late 2010s). Study-level background: Roughly half of the T-LGLL patients who were sequenced longitudinally carried canonical activating STAT3 mutations. From an initial cohort of about 200 LGL patients, approximately 18 representative T-LGLL cases were selected for longitudinal TCRbeta and STAT3 sequencing. Two patients with natural killer LGL leukemia were also sequenced longitudinally as controls within the study. Serial deep sequencing of TCRbeta CDR3 and STAT3 was performed in patients with T-cell large granular lymphocyte leukemia to reconstruct clonal hierarchy and dynamics. Patients were sequenced at roughly 4 time points on average, with the number of samplings per patient ranging from 2 to 8. One or more immunosuppressive therapy regimens were given to more than half of T-LGLL patients, and hematologic response was seen in around 36% of the treated patients. Study-wide findings and limitations: Because no samples were available when a clone first appeared, clonal expansion was inferred from samplings taken at other points. Since codominant clonotypes persisted in some patients, a small but highly pathogenic clone may have gone undetected. At least one immunodominant TCRbeta clonotype was identified in every T-LGLL patient, and multiple immunodominant subclonotypes were identified in about half of the T-LGLL patients. TCR clonotype switching after therapy was observed in about 35% of the 18 patients, and all newly emerging clones were found to be STAT3 wild type. Linking therapy response to changes in TCR clonal burden was complicated by variable intervals between samplings and by differing treatment regimens. The burden of the dominant TCR clone was higher than the STAT3 mutant burden in several patients, which suggests that the STAT3 mutation arose secondarily inside a clone that had already expanded.

The same DNA, extracted from blood mononuclear cells, served for both TCR sequencing and STAT3 sequencing. An Illumina MiSeq was used to sequence the TCRbeta libraries, yielding an average of approximately 43,000 productive templates per sample. Multiplex PCR amplification was used to generate TCRbeta CDR3 libraries with the immunoSEQ assay. Regarding the original processing steps: Repertoire diversity was calculated as previously defined, and values close to 0 indicated extremely monoclonal samples. The table was pulled from immuneACCESS by TCRdb, which kept in-frame rearrangements only. Such tables lose some clones; where checked, under half of the loss comes from unresolved V genes, and the rest has no known cause. The D gene and trimming were derived from the DNA, and the V and J assignments and clone size from that table. The sample includes 30,000 to 45,000 clones, with 70% to 90% observed a single time. The ten largest clones represent less than 0.55% of the sample.

A remark on this clone: Its antigen remains unidentified. Per-nucleotide qualities are absent, and no much larger clonotype sits a single base away.

The V end loses 0 bases and the J end loses 4 bases, and a stretch of 8 bases separates them. The CDR3, cysteine through phenylalanine, is 14 amino acids long. The CDR3 DNA has 42 bases and is translated from base 1. The germline V gene (reference sequence) gives CDR1 as SGHNT and CDR2 as YYREEE. The sequence derives from a human donor with T large granular lymphocyte leukemia. Some clones in this sample may be carry-over from other donors' samples. Sequenced material: PBMCs. The chain was built from TRBV5-4 and TRBJ2-1; the D segment cannot be called with confidence. The CDR3 region has the sequence CASSLVPLYNEQFF. The sequenced DNA is TGTGCCAGCAGCTTGGTACCTCTTTACAATGAGCAGTTCTTC.